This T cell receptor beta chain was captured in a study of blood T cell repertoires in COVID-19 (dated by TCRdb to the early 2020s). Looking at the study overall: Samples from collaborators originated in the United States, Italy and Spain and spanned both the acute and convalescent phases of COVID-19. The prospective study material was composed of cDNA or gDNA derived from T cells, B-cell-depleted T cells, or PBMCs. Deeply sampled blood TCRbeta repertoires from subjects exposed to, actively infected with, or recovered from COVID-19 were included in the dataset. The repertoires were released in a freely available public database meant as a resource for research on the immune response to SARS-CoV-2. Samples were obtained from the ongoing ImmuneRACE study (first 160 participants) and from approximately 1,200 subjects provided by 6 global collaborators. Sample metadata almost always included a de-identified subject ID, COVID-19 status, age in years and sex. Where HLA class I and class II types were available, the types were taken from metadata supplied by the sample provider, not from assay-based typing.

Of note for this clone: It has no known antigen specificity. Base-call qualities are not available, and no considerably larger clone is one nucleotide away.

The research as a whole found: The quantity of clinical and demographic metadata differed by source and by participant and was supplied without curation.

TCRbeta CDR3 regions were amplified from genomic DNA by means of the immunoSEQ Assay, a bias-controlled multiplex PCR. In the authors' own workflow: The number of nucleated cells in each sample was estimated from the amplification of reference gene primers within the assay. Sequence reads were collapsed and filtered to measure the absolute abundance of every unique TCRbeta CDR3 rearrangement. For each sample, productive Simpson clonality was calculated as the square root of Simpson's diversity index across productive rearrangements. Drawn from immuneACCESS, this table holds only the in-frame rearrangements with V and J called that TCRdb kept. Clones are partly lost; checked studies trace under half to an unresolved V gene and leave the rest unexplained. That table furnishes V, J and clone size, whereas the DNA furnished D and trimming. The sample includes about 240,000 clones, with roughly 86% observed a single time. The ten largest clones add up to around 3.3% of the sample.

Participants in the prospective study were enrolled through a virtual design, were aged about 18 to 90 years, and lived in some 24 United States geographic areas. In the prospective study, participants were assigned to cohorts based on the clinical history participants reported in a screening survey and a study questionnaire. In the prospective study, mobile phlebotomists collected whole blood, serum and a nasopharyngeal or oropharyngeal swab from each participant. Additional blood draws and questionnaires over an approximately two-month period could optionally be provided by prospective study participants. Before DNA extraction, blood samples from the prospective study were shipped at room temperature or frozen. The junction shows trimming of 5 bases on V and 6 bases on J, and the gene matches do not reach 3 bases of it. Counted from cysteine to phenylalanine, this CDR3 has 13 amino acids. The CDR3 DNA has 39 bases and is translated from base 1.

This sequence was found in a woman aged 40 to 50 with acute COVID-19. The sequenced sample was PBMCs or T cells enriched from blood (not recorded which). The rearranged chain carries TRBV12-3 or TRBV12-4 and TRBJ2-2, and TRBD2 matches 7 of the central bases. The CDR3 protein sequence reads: CASSSGTPGELFF. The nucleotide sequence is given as TGTGCCAGCAGTAGCGGGACTCCCGGGGAGCTGTTTTTT.